What follows describes a single T cell receptor (beta chain). The sample comes from a study of CD8 T cells in Susac syndrome. When the RNA was reverse transcribed, random hexamers were used with an input of roughly 0.45 to 1 ug. A single record per CDR3 protein comes from TCRdb applying MiXCR to the immunoSEQ multiplex PCR reads. The sample holds 150,000 to 200,000 distinct CDR3 sequences, around 93% seen once. The ends were cut back, 1 base at V and 4 bases at J, with 13 bases in the middle. CDR3 length: 15 residues. Per germline, CDR1 LGHDT and CDR2 YNNKEL (reference sequence). The gene calls are TRBV3-1 and TRBJ1-2, with D hard to call. The sequencing sample was made of CD4+ T cells from PBMCs. This receptor was taken from a human donor in good health. CDR3 coding DNA: TGTGCCAGCAGCCAAGGGTCAGGATTCCTCTATGGCTACACCTTC. This codes for CASSQGSGFLYGYTF.